This T cell receptor (beta chain) was sequenced for a study of blood T cell repertoires in COVID-19. The germline CDR1 and CDR2 sequences are MNHEY and SVGEGT. CDR3 length: 17 residues. V was pared by 2 bases and J by 1 base, with 17 bases between. Profiled with immunoSEQ multiplex PCR; TCRdb holds only in-frame clones, not every one. Altogether some 150,000 clones are present, about 86% being singletons, with the ten largest covering approximately 4.2%. This sequence joins TRBV6-2 or TRBV6-3 and TRBJ1-1; the D is unclear. The sequence came from a woman aged 35 to 49 with acute or convalescent COVID-19. Sequenced input: peripheral blood. The CDR3 DNA sequence: TGTGCCAGCAGTTACCCTCGTGGAGCGGGGTGGAACACTGAAGCTTTCTTT. It encodes CASSYPRGAGWNTEAFF.